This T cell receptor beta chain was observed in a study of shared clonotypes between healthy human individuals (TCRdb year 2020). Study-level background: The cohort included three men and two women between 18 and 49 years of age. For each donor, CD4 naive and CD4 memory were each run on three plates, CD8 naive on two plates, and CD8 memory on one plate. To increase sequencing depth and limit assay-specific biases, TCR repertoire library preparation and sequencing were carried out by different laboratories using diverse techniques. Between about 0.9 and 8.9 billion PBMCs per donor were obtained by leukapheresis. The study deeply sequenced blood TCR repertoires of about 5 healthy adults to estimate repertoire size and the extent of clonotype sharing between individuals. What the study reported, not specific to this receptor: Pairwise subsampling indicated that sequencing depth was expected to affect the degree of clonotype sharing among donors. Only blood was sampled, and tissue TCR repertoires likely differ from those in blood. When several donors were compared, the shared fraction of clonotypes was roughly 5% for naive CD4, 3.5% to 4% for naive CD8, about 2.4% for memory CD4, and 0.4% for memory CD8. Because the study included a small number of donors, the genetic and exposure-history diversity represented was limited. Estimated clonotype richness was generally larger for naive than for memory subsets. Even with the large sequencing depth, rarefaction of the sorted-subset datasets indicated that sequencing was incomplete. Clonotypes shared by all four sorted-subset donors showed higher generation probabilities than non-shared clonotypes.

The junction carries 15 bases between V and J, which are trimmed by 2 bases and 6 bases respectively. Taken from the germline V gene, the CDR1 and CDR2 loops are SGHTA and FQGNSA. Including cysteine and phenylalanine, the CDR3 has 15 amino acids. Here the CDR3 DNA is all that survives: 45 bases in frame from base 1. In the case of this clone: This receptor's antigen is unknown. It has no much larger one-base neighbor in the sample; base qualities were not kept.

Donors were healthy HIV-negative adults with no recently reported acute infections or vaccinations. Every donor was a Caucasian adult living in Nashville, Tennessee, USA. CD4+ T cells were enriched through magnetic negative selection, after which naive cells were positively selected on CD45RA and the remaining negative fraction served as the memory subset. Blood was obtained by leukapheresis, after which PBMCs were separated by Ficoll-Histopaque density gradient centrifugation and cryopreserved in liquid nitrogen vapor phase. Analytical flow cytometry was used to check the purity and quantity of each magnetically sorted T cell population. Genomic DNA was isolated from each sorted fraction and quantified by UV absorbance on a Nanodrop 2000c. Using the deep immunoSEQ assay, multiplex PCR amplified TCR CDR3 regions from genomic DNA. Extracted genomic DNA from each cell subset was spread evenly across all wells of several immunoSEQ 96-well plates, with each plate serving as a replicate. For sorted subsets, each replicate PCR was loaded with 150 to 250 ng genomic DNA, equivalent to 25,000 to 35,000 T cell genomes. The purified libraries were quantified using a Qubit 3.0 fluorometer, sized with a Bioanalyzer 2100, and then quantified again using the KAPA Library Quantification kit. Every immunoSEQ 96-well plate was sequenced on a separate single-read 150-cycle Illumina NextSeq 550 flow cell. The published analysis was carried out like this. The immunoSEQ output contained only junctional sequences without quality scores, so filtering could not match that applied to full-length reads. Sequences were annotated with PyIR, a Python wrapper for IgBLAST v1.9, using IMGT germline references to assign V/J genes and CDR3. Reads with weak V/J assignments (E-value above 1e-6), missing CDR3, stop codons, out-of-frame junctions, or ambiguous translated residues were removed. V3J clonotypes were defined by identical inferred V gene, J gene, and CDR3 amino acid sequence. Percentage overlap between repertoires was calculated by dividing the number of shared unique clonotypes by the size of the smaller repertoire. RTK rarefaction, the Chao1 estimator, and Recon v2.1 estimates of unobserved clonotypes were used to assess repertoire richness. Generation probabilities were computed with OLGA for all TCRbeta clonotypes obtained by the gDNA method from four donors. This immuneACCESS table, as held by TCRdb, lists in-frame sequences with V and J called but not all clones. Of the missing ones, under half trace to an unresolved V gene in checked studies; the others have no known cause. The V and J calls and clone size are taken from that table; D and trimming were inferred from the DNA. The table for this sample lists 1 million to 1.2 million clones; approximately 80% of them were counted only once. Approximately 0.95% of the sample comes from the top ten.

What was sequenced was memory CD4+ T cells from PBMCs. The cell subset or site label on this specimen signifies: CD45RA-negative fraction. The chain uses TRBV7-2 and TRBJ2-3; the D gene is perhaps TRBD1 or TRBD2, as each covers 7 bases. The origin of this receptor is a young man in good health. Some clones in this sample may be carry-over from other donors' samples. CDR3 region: CASSLWEGARDTQYF. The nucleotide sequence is TGTGCCAGCAGCTTATGGGAGGGGGCGAGGGATACGCAGTATTTT.